This is a list of T cell receptor beta chains from one sample in a study of shared clonotypes between healthy human individuals. TCRdb's copy holds only in-frame clones and misses some; the assay was immunoSEQ multiplex PCR. This table holds about 2.2 million clones, approximately 94% found once. Material for sequencing was naive CD8+ T cells from PBMCs. These TCRs come from a man younger than 35 in good health. Some clones in this sample may be carry-over from other donors' samples. Each CDR3 is given with its conserved first and last residue. The D gene is left open where the match is weak. Not all rows give a size; the values are once, few, many and, for expanded clones, a class.

CDR3aa: CASSLREDPTDTQYF
CDR3nt: TGCGCCAGCAGCCTACGTGAGGATCCCACAGATACGCAGTATTTT
d_gene: -
j_gene: TRBJ2-3
abundance: once
v_gene: TRBV4-1

CDR3aa: CASSYGASGRGGYEQYF
CDR3nt: TGTGCCAGCAGTTACGGGGCTAGCGGGAGGGGAGGCTACGAGCAGTACTTC
d_gene: TRBD2
j_gene: TRBJ2-7
abundance: -
v_gene: TRBV6-7

CDR3aa: CASSFWPGPGELFF
CDR3nt: TGTGCCAGCAGCTTTTGGCCAGGGCCCGGGGAGCTGTTTTTT
d_gene: -
j_gene: TRBJ2-2
abundance: -
v_gene: TRBV7-9

CDR3aa: CASSLLVPTGTGELFF
CDR3nt: TGTGCCAGCAGTTTATTAGTGCCGACGGGCACCGGGGAGCTGTTTTTT
d_gene: -
j_gene: TRBJ2-2
abundance: -
v_gene: TRBV27

CDR3aa: CAVQGLQITDTQYF
CDR3nt: TGTGCCGTTCAAGGACTACAAATTACAGATACGCAGTATTTT
d_gene: -
j_gene: TRBJ2-3
abundance: -
v_gene: TRBV10-3

CDR3aa: CATSSEGYTDEQYF
CDR3nt: TGTGCCACTTCAAGCGAGGGGTACACCGACGAGCAGTACTTC
d_gene: -
j_gene: TRBJ2-7
abundance: -
v_gene: TRBV19

CDR3aa: CTSSQDPPIVDIQYF
CDR3nt: TGCACCAGCAGCCAAGATCCGCCCATCGTAGACATTCAGTACTTC
d_gene: -
j_gene: TRBJ2-4
abundance: -
v_gene: TRBV1

CDR3aa: CASSQDVESNQPQHF
CDR3nt: TGCGCCAGCAGCCAAGATGTGGAGAGCAATCAGCCCCAGCATTTT
d_gene: -
j_gene: TRBJ1-5
abundance: -
v_gene: TRBV4-1

CDR3aa: CASSQDPGPTIEQYF
CDR3nt: TGCGCCAGCAGCCAAGACCCGGGACCAACGATCGAGCAGTACTTC
d_gene: -
j_gene: TRBJ2-7
abundance: -
v_gene: TRBV4-1

CDR3aa: CASSPGTSGRWADTQYF
CDR3nt: TGTGCCAGCAGCCCCGGGACTAGCGGGAGATGGGCAGATACGCAGTATTTT
d_gene: TRBD2
j_gene: TRBJ2-3
abundance: -
v_gene: TRBV7-9

CDR3aa: CASSPFGHVASSYEQYF
CDR3nt: TGTGCCAGCAGCCCCTTTGGGCACGTGGCTAGCTCCTACGAGCAGTACTTC
d_gene: -
j_gene: TRBJ2-7
abundance: -
v_gene: TRBV4-2

CDR3aa: CASSLSNYGYTF
CDR3nt: TGTGCCAGCAGCCTCAGCAACTATGGCTACACCTTC
d_gene: -
j_gene: TRBJ1-2
abundance: -
v_gene: TRBV7-9

CDR3aa: CASSLGLGGTDTQYF
CDR3nt: TGTGCCAGCAGCTTAGGTTTGGGGGGCACAGATACGCAGTATTTT
d_gene: -
j_gene: TRBJ2-3
abundance: -
v_gene: TRBV11-2

CDR3aa: CASSFAGSWGTQYF
CDR3nt: TGTGCCAGCAGCTTCGCAGGGAGTTGGGGGACCCAGTACTTC
d_gene: -
j_gene: TRBJ2-5
abundance: -
v_gene: TRBV5-6

CDR3aa: CASSQHPTGDYGYTF
CDR3nt: TGTGCCAGCAGCCAGCACCCGACGGGGGACTATGGCTACACCTTC
d_gene: -
j_gene: TRBJ1-2
abundance: -
v_gene: TRBV7-9

CDR3aa: CASTDPSSIHEQYF
CDR3nt: TGCGCCAGCACCGACCCCAGTAGTATCCACGAGCAGTACTTC
d_gene: -
j_gene: TRBJ2-7
abundance: -
v_gene: TRBV10-2

CDR3aa: CSVEDQSGGGYLGELFF
CDR3nt: TGCAGCGTTGAAGATCAGTCCGGGGGGGGCTACCTCGGGGAACTGTTTTTT
d_gene: -
j_gene: TRBJ1-4
abundance: -
v_gene: TRBV29-1

CDR3aa: CASSPGPADEAFF
CDR3nt: TGTGCCAGCAGCCCGGGACCGGCAGATGAAGCTTTCTTT
d_gene: -
j_gene: TRBJ1-1
abundance: -
v_gene: TRBV9

CDR3aa: CASSMVVTYEQYF
CDR3nt: TGTGCCAGTAGTATGGTGGTAACCTACGAGCAGTACTTC
d_gene: -
j_gene: TRBJ2-7
abundance: -
v_gene: TRBV19

CDR3aa: CASSVDGYEQYF
CDR3nt: TGCGCCAGCAGCGTCGACGGTTACGAGCAGTACTTC
d_gene: -
j_gene: TRBJ2-7
abundance: -
v_gene: TRBV5-1

CDR3aa: CASSAVDVLDEQFF
CDR3nt: TGTGCCAGCAGCGCGGTAGACGTTCTGGATGAGCAGTTCTTC
d_gene: -
j_gene: TRBJ2-1
abundance: -
v_gene: TRBV28

CDR3aa: CASSSRPGASGDTQYF
CDR3nt: TGTGCCAGCAGCTCCCGACCAGGGGCGTCTGGAGATACGCAGTATTTT
d_gene: -
j_gene: TRBJ2-3
abundance: -
v_gene: TRBV7-7

CDR3aa: CASSHGGSAGGYTF
CDR3nt: TGCGCCAGCAGCCATGGTGGGTCCGCGGGGGGCTACACCTTC
d_gene: -
j_gene: TRBJ1-2
abundance: once
v_gene: TRBV4-1

CDR3aa: CASSLVGGSGELFF
CDR3nt: TGTGCCAGCAGCTTAGTCGGGGGTTCCGGGGAGCTGTTTTTT
d_gene: -
j_gene: TRBJ2-2
abundance: -
v_gene: TRBV11-2

CDR3aa: CASSLQPGQGIAEAFF
CDR3nt: TGTGCCAGCAGCCTCCAACCGGGACAGGGAATAGCTGAAGCTTTCTTT
d_gene: TRBD1
j_gene: TRBJ1-1
abundance: few
v_gene: TRBV9

CDR3aa: CSAETGNGNYGYTF
CDR3nt: TGCAGCGCCGAGACAGGGAACGGTAACTATGGCTACACCTTC
d_gene: TRBD1
j_gene: TRBJ1-2
abundance: -
v_gene: TRBV29-1

CDR3aa: CASSRQPASGTYEQYF
CDR3nt: TGTGCCAGCAGCCGCCAACCCGCTAGCGGGACCTACGAGCAGTACTTC
d_gene: TRBD2
j_gene: TRBJ2-7
abundance: -
v_gene: TRBV13

CDR3aa: CASSILGRDNEKLFF
CDR3nt: TGTGCCAGTAGTATTCTAGGACGCGATAATGAAAAACTGTTTTTT
d_gene: -
j_gene: TRBJ1-4
abundance: -
v_gene: TRBV19

CDR3aa: CARSLLCGTRLQETQYF
CDR3nt: TGTGCCAGAAGCTTGTTGTGTGGGACTAGACTCCAAGAGACCCAGTACTTC
d_gene: TRBD2
j_gene: TRBJ2-5
abundance: -
v_gene: TRBV5-3

CDR3aa: CASSFTGIKTVYEQYF
CDR3nt: TGTGCCAGCAGTTTCACAGGAATTAAGACAGTCTACGAGCAGTACTTC
d_gene: -
j_gene: TRBJ2-7
abundance: -
v_gene: TRBV27

CDR3aa: CASSSLIARTQYF
CDR3nt: TGTGCCAGCAGCTCCCTCATAGCCCGGACCCAGTACTTC
d_gene: -
j_gene: TRBJ2-5
abundance: -
v_gene: TRBV7-6

CDR3aa: CASSFQTSGTDTQYF
CDR3nt: TGTGCCAGCAGTTTCCAGACTAGTGGCACAGATACGCAGTATTTT
d_gene: -
j_gene: TRBJ2-3
abundance: once
v_gene: TRBV28

CDR3aa: CASSFDQQPQHF
CDR3nt: TGTGCCAGCAGCTTCGACCAGCAGCCCCAGCATTTT
d_gene: -
j_gene: TRBJ1-5
abundance: few
v_gene: TRBV7-9

CDR3aa: CASSFGQETQYF
CDR3nt: TGTGCCAGCAGCTTCGGCCAAGAGACCCAGTACTTC
d_gene: -
j_gene: TRBJ2-5
abundance: -
v_gene: TRBV7-9

CDR3aa: CASSVALQNTEAFF
CDR3nt: TGTGCCAGCAGCGTAGCTCTACAGAACACTGAAGCTTTCTTT
d_gene: -
j_gene: TRBJ1-1
abundance: -
v_gene: TRBV9

CDR3aa: CASSLGTSGSFPEIGDEQFF
CDR3nt: TGTGCCAGCAGTCTCGGGACTAGCGGGAGTTTCCCCGAGATTGGAGATGAGCAGTTCTTC
d_gene: TRBD2
j_gene: TRBJ2-1
abundance: -
v_gene: TRBV28

CDR3aa: CASSYGQGGGELFF
CDR3nt: TGTGCCAGCAGTTACGGACAGGGCGGCGGGGAGCTGTTTTTT
d_gene: TRBD1
j_gene: TRBJ2-2
abundance: -
v_gene: TRBV6-5

CDR3aa: CASSFLGDYGYTF
CDR3nt: TGTGCCAGCAGCTTTTTGGGGGACTATGGCTACACCTTC
d_gene: -
j_gene: TRBJ1-2
abundance: -
v_gene: TRBV7-9

CDR3aa: CAWSVQGYTGELFF
CDR3nt: TGTGCCTGGAGTGTACAGGGGTACACCGGGGAGCTGTTTTTT
d_gene: TRBD1
j_gene: TRBJ2-2
abundance: -
v_gene: TRBV30

CDR3aa: CASTPSAGAKLYEQYF
CDR3nt: TGTGCCAGCACCCCATCTGCGGGGGCTAAGCTATACGAGCAGTACTTC
d_gene: -
j_gene: TRBJ2-7
abundance: -
v_gene: TRBV27

CDR3aa: CATRGAGTFNYGYTF
CDR3nt: TGTGCCACCAGGGGCGCAGGGACGTTTAACTATGGCTACACCTTC
d_gene: -
j_gene: TRBJ1-2
abundance: -
v_gene: TRBV6-1

CDR3aa: CASSPEPGQPSYEQYF
CDR3nt: TGTGCCAGCAGCCCAGAACCGGGACAACCCTCCTACGAGCAGTACTTC
d_gene: -
j_gene: TRBJ2-7
abundance: -
v_gene: TRBV9

CDR3aa: CASGRAGDYGYTF
CDR3nt: TGTGCCAGCGGGAGGGCAGGGGACTATGGCTACACCTTC
d_gene: -
j_gene: TRBJ1-2
abundance: -
v_gene: TRBV6-5

CDR3aa: CAISPGLAGGRVRINEQFF
CDR3nt: TGTGCCATCAGTCCAGGACTAGCGGGAGGGCGGGTAAGAATCAATGAGCAGTTCTTC
d_gene: TRBD2
j_gene: TRBJ2-1
abundance: -
v_gene: TRBV10-3

CDR3aa: CSVGIGWGGNTEAFF
CDR3nt: TGCAGCGTTGGAATAGGGTGGGGCGGGAACACTGAAGCTTTCTTT
d_gene: -
j_gene: TRBJ1-1
abundance: -
v_gene: TRBV29-1

CDR3aa: CASTTLAGRSTDTQYF
CDR3nt: TGTGCCAGCACCACGTTAGCGGGAAGGTCAACAGATACGCAGTATTTT
d_gene: TRBD2
j_gene: TRBJ2-3
abundance: -
v_gene: TRBV2

CDR3aa: CASRDRIDGNTIYF
CDR3nt: TGTGCCAGCAGGGACCGTATCGATGGAAACACCATATATTTT
d_gene: -
j_gene: TRBJ1-3
abundance: -
v_gene: TRBV2

CDR3aa: CASSPSRGDEQYF
CDR3nt: TGTGCCAGCAGCCCTTCCAGGGGGGACGAGCAGTACTTC
d_gene: -
j_gene: TRBJ2-7
abundance: -
v_gene: TRBV28

CDR3aa: CASSVQRGIYEQYF
CDR3nt: TGTGCCAGCAGTGTCCAGCGGGGAATCTACGAGCAGTACTTC
d_gene: TRBD2
j_gene: TRBJ2-7
abundance: -
v_gene: TRBV2

CDR3aa: CASSLIGAETNEKLFF
CDR3nt: TGTGCCAGCAGTTTAATTGGGGCTGAAACTAATGAAAAACTGTTTTTT
d_gene: -
j_gene: TRBJ1-4
abundance: -
v_gene: TRBV27

CDR3aa: CASTMDRGYRTGELFF
CDR3nt: TGCGCCAGCACCATGGACAGGGGGTATCGTACCGGGGAGCTGTTTTTT
d_gene: TRBD1
j_gene: TRBJ2-2
abundance: -
v_gene: TRBV5-1

CDR3aa: CASSPSGAYEQYF
CDR3nt: TGTGCCAGCAGTCCGTCGGGGGCCTACGAGCAGTACTTC
d_gene: -
j_gene: TRBJ2-7
abundance: once
v_gene: TRBV27

CDR3aa: CASSFGTGTSVEQFF
CDR3nt: TGTGCCAGCAGCTTCGGAACCGGGACTAGCGTAGAGCAGTTCTTC
d_gene: TRBD2
j_gene: TRBJ2-1
abundance: -
v_gene: TRBV5-4

CDR3aa: CASSLVTSDYEQYF
CDR3nt: TGTGCCAGCAGCTTAGTCACTAGCGACTACGAGCAGTACTTC
d_gene: TRBD2
j_gene: TRBJ2-7
abundance: -
v_gene: TRBV7-2

CDR3aa: CASSSWDLTDTQYF
CDR3nt: TGTGCCAGCAGTTCCTGGGACCTCACAGATACGCAGTATTTT
d_gene: -
j_gene: TRBJ2-3
abundance: -
v_gene: TRBV27